This T cell receptor beta chain was sequenced for a study of preoperative IRX-2 immunotherapy in early breast cancer. Trimming stripped 5 bases from V and 5 bases from J, with 15 bases between. Germline V gives CDR1 SGHNT, CDR2 YENEEA. The CDR3 spans 15 residues. This clone was detected only once. The treatment is: preoperative locoregional IRX-2 cytokine immunotherapy. Here immunoSEQ multiplex PCR was the method, and the copy in TCRdb shows in-frame clones only, minus some. The data contain around 13,000 clones, just over 90% of them singletons. The rearrangement joins TRBV11-3 to TRBJ2-2, with D perhaps matching TRBD1 (6 bases). Collection took place from a patient treated with IRX-2 immunotherapy. This TCR came from a human donor with breast cancer. CDR3: CASSHPGHGTGELFF. DNA for the CDR3: TGTGCCAGCAGCCATCCGGGACACGGAACCGGGGAGCTGTTTTTT.